This record looks at one T cell receptor (beta chain) sequence and its context. What it binds is unknown. Patients chosen for sequencing had shown CD8+CD57+ cell expansion by flow cytometry. Patients, without exception, had severe acquired aplastic anemia. These data originate in a study of CD8+CD57+ T cells in acquired aplastic anemia. TCR beta VDJ and CDR3 profiling used genomic DNA as template. In TCRdb, the reads were re-called with MiXCR into one record per CDR3 protein. The sample records about 250,000 distinct CDR3 sequences, 47% being singletons. The study, taken as a whole, reports: The same twenty-nine CD8+ CDR3 sequences occurred in patients and in controls. Controls did not differ significantly from patients in CD8+ Simpson's diversity.

The germline gives CDR1 WSHSY, CDR2 SAAADI. The CDR3 spans 14 residues. V was clipped by 0 bases and J by 10 bases, with 10 bases between them. Sequenced input: sorted CD4+, CD8+, or CD8+CD57+ T cells (not recorded which) from PBMCs. V and J are TRBV10-2 and TRBJ1-6, with no clear D. The TCR was taken from a human donor with aplastic anemia. The CDR3 protein is CASSESYSGSPLHF. The CDR3 DNA sequence: TGCGCCAGCAGTGAGTCTTACAGTGGGTCACCCCTCCACTTT.